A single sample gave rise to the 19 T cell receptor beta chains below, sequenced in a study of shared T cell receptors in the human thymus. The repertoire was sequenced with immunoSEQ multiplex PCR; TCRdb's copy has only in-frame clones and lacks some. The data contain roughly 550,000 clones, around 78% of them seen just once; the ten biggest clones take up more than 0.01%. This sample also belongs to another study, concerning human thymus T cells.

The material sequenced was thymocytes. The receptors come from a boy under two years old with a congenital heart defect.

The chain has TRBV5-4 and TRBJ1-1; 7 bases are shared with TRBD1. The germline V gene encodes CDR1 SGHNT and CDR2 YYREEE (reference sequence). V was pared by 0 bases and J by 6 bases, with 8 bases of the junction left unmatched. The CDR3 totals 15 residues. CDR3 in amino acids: CASSLEGGALSEAFF. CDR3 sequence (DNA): TGTGCCAGCAGCTTGGAAGGGGGCGCGTTATCTGAAGCTTTCTTT.

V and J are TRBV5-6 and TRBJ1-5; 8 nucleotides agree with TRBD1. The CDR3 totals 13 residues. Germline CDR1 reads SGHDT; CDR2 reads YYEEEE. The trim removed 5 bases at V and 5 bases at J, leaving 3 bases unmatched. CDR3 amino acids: CASRPTGDQPQHF. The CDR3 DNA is TGTGCCAGCAGACCGACAGGGGATCAGCCCCAGCATTTT.

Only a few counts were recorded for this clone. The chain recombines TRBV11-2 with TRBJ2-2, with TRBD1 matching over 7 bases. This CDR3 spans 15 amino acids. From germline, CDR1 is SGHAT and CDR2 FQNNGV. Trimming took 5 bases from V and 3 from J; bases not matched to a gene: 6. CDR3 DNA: TGTGCCAGCAGCGTCCGAGACAGGGACACCGGGGAGCTGTTTTTT. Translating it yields CASSVRDRDTGELFF.

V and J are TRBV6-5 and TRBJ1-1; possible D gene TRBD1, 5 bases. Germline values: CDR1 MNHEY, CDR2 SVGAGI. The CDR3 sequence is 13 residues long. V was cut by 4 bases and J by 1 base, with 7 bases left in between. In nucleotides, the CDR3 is TGTGCCAGCAGTTCAGGGCGGAACACTGAAGCTTTCTTT. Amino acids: CASSSGRNTEAFF.

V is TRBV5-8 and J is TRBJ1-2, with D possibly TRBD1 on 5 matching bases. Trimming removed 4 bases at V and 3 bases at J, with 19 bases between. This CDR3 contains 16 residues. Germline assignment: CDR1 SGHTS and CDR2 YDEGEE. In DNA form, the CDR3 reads TGTGCCAGCAGCCGGGGGTTGAGGGAGTTGGACTATGGCTACACCTTC. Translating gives CASSRGLRELDYGYTF.

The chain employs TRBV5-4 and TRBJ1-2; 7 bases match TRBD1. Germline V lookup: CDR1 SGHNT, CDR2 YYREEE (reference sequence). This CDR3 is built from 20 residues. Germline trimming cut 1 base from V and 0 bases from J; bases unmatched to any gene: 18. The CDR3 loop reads CASSLWSSTLDRESNYGYTF. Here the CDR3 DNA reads TGTGCCAGCAGCTTGTGGTCTTCTACCTTAGACAGGGAGTCTAACTATGGCTACACCTTC.

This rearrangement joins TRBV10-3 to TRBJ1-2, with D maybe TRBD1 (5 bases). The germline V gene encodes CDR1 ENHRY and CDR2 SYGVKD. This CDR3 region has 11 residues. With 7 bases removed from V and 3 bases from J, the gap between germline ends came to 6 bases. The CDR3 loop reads CAITGDYGYTF. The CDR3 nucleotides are TGTGCCATCACGGGGGACTATGGCTACACCTTC.

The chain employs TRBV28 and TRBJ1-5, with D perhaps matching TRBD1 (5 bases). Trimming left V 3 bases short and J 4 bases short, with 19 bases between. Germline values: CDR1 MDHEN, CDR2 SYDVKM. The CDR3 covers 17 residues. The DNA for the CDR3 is TGTGCCAGCAGTTTTGGGGCTAGGCCCTCACTAAATCAGCCCCAGCATTTT. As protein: CASSFGARPSLNQPQHF.

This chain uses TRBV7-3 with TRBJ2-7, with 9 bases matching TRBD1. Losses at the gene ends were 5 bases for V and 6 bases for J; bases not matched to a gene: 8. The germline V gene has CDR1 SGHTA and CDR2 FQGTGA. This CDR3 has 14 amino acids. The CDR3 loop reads CASSGADRGGEQYF. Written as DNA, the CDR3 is TGTGCCAGCAGCGGAGCCGACAGGGGGGGCGAGCAGTACTTC.

CDR3 amino acids: CASSLEGTGRYEQYF. CDR3 in DNA: TGCGCCAGCAGCTTGGAGGGGACAGGGAGGTACGAGCAGTACTTC. This rearrangement joins TRBV5-1 to TRBJ2-7; 9 positions match TRBD1. This CDR3 has 15 amino acids. V lost 0 bases, J lost 4 bases, and 5 bases stayed unmatched. Germline-derived CDR1 and CDR2 are SGHRS and YFSETQ.

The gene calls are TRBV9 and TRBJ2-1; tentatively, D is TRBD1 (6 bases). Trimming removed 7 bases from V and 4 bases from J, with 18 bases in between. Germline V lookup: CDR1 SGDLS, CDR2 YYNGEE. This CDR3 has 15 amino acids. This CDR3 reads CASRRLDRSYNEQFF. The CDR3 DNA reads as TGTGCCAGCCGCCGGTTAGACAGGTCTTACAATGAGCAGTTCTTC.

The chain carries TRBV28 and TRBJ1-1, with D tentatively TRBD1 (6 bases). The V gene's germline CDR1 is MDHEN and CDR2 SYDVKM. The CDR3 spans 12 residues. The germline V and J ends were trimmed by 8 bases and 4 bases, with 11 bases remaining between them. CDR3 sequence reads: CASGRGSTEAFF. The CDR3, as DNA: TGTGCCAGCGGCAGGGGCAGCACTGAAGCTTTCTTT.

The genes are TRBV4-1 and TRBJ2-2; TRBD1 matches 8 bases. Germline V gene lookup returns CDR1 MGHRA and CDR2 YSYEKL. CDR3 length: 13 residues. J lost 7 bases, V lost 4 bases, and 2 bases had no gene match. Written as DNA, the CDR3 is TGCGCCAGCAGCCTGGACAGGGACGGGGAGCTGTTTTTT. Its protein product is CASSLDRDGELFF.

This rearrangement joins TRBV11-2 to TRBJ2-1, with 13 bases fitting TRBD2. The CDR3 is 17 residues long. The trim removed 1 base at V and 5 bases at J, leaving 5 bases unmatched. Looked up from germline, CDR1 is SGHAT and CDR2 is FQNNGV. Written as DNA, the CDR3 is TGTGCCAGCAGCTTAGGGACTAGCGGGAGTAAGGACAATGAGCAGTTCTTC. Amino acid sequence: CASSLGTSGSKDNEQFF.

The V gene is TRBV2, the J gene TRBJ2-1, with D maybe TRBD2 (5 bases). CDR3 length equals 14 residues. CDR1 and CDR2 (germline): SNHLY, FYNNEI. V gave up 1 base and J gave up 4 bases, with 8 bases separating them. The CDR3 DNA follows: TGTGCCAGCAGTGAAGGCGAGCGGTACAATGAGCAGTTCTTC. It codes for CASSEGERYNEQFF. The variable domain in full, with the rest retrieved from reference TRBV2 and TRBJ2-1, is EPEVTQTPSHQVTQMGQEVILRCVPISNHLYFYWYRQILGQKVEFLVSFYNNEISEKSEIFDDQFSVERPDGSNFTLKIRSTKLEDSAMYFCASSEGERYNEQFFGPGTRLTVL.

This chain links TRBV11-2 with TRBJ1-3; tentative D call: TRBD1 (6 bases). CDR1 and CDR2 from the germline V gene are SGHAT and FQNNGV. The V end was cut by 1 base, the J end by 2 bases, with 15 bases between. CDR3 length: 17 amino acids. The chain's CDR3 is CASSLVGQLEPGNTIYF. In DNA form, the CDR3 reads TGTGCCAGCAGCTTAGTAGGACAGTTAGAACCTGGAAACACCATATATTTT.

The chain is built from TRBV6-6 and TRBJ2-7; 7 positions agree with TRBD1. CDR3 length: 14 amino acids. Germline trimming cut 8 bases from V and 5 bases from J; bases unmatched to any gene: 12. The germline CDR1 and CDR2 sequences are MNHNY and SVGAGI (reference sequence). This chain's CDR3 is CASRQGGEGHEQYF. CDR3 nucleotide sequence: TGTGCCAGCCGACAAGGGGGCGAGGGTCACGAGCAGTACTTC.

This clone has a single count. In DNA form, the CDR3 reads TGCGCCAGCAGCCAAGTCAAAGGGGCTGTCCCTGTTGGGTGGTATGGCTACACCTTC. Translated: CASSQVKGAVPVGWYGYTF. The chain uses TRBV4-1 and TRBJ1-2, with D maybe TRBD1 (5 bases). Germline V gene sequence: CDR1 MGHRA, CDR2 YSYEKL. With 1 base removed from V and 5 bases from J, the gap between germline ends came to 26 bases. CDR3 length equals 19 residues.

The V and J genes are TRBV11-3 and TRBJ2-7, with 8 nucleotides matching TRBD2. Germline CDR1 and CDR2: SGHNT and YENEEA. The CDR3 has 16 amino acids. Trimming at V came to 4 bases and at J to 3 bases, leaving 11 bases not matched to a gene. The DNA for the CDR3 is TGTGCCAGCAGCTCCCACCAAGGACTAGCCAGCTACGAGCAGTACTTC. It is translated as CASSSHQGLASYEQYF.